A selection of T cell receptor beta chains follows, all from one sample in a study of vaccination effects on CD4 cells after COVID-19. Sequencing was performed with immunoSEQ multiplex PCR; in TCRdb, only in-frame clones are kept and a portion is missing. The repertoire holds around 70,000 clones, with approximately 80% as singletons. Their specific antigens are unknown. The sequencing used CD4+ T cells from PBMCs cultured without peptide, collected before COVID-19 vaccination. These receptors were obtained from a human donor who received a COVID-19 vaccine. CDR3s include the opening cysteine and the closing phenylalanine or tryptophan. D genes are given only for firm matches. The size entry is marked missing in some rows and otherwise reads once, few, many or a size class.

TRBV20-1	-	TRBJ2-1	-	CSASLTALTRDYNEQFF	TGCAGTGCTAGTTTAACTGCTCTAACTCGGGATTACAATGAGCAGTTCTTC
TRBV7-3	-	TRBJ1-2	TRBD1	CASSLKGGDRGGYTF	TGTGCCAGCAGCTTAAAGGGGGGGGACAGAGGTGGCTACACCTTC
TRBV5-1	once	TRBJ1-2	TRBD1	CASFGQGDGYTF	TGCGCCAGCTTCGGACAGGGCGATGGCTACACCTTC
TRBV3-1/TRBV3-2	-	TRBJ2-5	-	CASSHNREVETQYF	TGTGCCAGCAGCCATAACAGGGAGGTTGAGACCCAGTACTTC
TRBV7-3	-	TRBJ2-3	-	CASSPVGYTDTQYF	TGTGCCAGCAGCCCCGTGGGGTACACAGATACGCAGTATTTT
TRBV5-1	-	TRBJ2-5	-	CASSLAGRAGETQYF	TGCGCCAGCAGCTTGGCCGGTAGGGCAGGGGAGACCCAGTACTTC
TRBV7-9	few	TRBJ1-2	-	CASSRTSNYGYTF	TGTGCCAGCAGCCGGACATCTAACTATGGCTACACCTTC
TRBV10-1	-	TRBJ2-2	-	CASSENQDTGELFF	TGCGCCAGCAGTGAGAATCAGGACACCGGGGAGCTGTTTTTT
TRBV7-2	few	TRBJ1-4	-	CASSFISTNEKLFF	TGTGCCAGCAGCTTCATCAGCACTAATGAAAAACTGTTTTTT
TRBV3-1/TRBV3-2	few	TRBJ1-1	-	CASSLSREESRPAFF	TGTGCCAGCAGCCTGTCGAGAGAGGAAAGCAGGCCAGCTTTCTTT
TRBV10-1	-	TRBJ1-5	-	CASRQLEGKSEINNQPQHF	TGCGCCAGCAGGCAATTGGAGGGAAAGTCCGAAATAAACAATCAGCCCCAGCATTTT
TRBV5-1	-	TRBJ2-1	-	CASSPGLRPGYNEQFF	TGCGCCAGCAGCCCCGGTCTGAGGCCTGGGTACAATGAGCAGTTCTTC
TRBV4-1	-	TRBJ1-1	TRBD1	CASSQVQGETEAFF	TGCGCCAGCAGCCAAGTCCAGGGGGAAACTGAAGCTTTCTTT
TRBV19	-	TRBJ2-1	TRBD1	CASSRTGNFNEQFF	TGTGCCAGTTCCCGGACAGGGAACTTCAATGAGCAGTTCTTC
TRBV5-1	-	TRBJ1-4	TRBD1	CASSEFTGEDEKLFF	TGCGCCAGCAGCGAATTCACAGGGGAGGATGAAAAACTGTTTTTT
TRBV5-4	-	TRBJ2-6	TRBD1	CASSPGQGVTGANVLTF	TGTGCCAGCAGCCCAGGACAGGGGGTGACTGGGGCCAACGTCCTGACTTTC
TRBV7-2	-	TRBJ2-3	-	CASSDVAVSSTDTQYF	TGTGCCAGCAGCGACGTAGCGGTCTCTAGCACAGATACGCAGTATTTT
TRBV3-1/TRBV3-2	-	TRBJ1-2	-	CASSQETGPNYGYTF	TGTGCCAGCAGCCAAGAAACAGGGCCGAACTATGGCTACACCTTC
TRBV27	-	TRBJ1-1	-	CASSLTIMNTEAFF	TGTGCCAGCAGTTTGACGATCATGAACACTGAAGCTTTCTTT
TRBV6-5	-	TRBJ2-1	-	CASRMSNEQFF	TGTGCCAGCAGGATGAGCAATGAGCAGTTCTTC
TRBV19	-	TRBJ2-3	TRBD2	CASSITGGATDTQYF	TGTGCCAGTAGTATAACCGGGGGGGCCACAGATACGCAGTATTTT
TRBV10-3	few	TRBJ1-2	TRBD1	CAISEPGTGRNYGYTF	TGTGCCATCAGTGAGCCTGGGACAGGGCGAAACTATGGCTACACCTTC
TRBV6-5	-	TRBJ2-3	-	CASSYFRGRTDTQYF	TGTGCCAGCAGTTACTTCCGGGGGCGGACAGATACGCAGTATTTT
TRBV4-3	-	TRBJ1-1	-	CASSQVMSGDVVTEAFF	TGCGCCAGCAGCCAAGTAATGTCAGGGGATGTTGTCACTGAAGCTTTCTTT
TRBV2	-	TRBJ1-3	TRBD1	CASMRGQGSGNTIYF	TGTGCCAGCATGAGGGGACAGGGCTCTGGAAACACCATATATTTT
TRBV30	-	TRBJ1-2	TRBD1	CAWKGGQGLYYGYTF	TGTGCCTGGAAGGGAGGACAGGGCTTGTACTATGGCTACACCTTC
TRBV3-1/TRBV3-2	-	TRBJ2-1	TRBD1	CASSPLGTGEQFF	TGTGCCAGCAGCCCACTGGGGACAGGGGAGCAGTTCTTC
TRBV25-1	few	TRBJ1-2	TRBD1	CASSEVGQGLGYTF	TGTGCCAGCAGTGAAGTAGGACAGGGCCTGGGCTACACCTTC